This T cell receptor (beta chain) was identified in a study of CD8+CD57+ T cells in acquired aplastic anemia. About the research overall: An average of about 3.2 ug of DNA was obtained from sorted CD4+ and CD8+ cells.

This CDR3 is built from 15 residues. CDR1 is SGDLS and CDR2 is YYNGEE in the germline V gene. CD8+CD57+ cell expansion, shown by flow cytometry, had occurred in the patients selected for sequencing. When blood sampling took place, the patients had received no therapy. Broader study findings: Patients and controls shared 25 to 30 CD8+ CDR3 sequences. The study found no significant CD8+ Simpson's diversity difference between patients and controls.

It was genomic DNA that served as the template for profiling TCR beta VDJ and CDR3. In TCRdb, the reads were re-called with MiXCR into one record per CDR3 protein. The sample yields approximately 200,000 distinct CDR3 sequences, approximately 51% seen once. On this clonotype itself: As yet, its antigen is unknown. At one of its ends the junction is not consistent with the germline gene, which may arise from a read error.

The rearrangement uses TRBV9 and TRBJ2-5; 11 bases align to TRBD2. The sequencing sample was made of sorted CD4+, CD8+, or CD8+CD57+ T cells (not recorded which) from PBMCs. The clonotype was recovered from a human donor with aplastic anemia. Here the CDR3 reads CAGSPTGLAEETQYF. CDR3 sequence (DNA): TGTGCCGGCAGCCCTACGGGACTAGCGGAAGAGACCCAGTACTTC.